This TCR beta chain was identified during a study of blood T cell repertoires in COVID-19. Germline CDR1 and CDR2: SEHNR and FQNEAQ (reference sequence). CDR3 length: 13 residues. With 8 bases removed from V and 5 bases from J, the gap between germline ends came to 15 bases. Profiled with immunoSEQ multiplex PCR; TCRdb holds only in-frame clones, not every one. Of 160,000 or so clones listed, 80% are singletons. The J gene is TRBJ1-2, the V gene TRBV7-9; D remains ambiguous. The receptor was derived from a woman aged 60-75 years who had recovered from COVID-19. Sequencing was carried out using PBMCs or T cells enriched from blood (not recorded which). The CDR3 bases are TGTGCCAGCGCAATACTAACGGATTATGGCTACACCTTC. It specifies CASAILTDYGYTF. The full variable domain, rest sourced from reference TRBV7-9 and TRBJ1-2, is DTGVSQNPRHKITKRGQNVTFRCDPISEHNRLYWYRQTLGQGPEFLTYFQNEAQLEKSRLLSDRFSAERPKGSFSTLEIQRTEQGDSAMYLCASAILTDYGYTFGSGTRLTVV.